There are a few counts of the clone carrying this T cell receptor beta chain. What it binds is not known. This entry is derived from a study of T-cell reconstitution after alpha-beta-depleted transplantation in children. Broader study findings: Recipient T cells and thymic progenitors that survived gave rise to the high TCRbeta diversity observed at day 60 in some patients. Several hundred expanded graft clones reportedly supplied alpha-beta T cells about two months after transplant. By one year post-transplant, T-cell counts and diversity largely arose from T cells that were newly produced.

The ends were cut back, 2 bases at V and 11 bases at J, with 21 bases in the middle. Germline V gene sequence: CDR1 MDHEN, CDR2 SYDVKM. CDR3 length equals 15 residues. Using unique molecular identifiers, the investigators prepared the TCRbeta library. TCRdb re-called the PCR reads through MiXCR, storing one row per CDR3 protein. The profile shows about 220,000 distinct CDR3 sequences, approximately 17% of them singletons. The sequence came from a male patient aged 2 to 10 who had a stem cell transplant for acute lymphoblastic leukemia, so the T cells may come from the graft donor. The rearrangement links TRBV28 to TRBJ1-2, with D perhaps matching TRBD1 (5 bases). The sequencing here drew on PBMCs, mostly from graft donor cells, taken 360 days after TCRalphabeta/CD19-depleted stem cell transplant. CDR3 in amino acids: CASSLVSGLRVSYTF. The CDR3, as DNA: TGTGCCAGCAGTTTAGTATCGGGCCTCAGGGTTTCATACACCTTC.